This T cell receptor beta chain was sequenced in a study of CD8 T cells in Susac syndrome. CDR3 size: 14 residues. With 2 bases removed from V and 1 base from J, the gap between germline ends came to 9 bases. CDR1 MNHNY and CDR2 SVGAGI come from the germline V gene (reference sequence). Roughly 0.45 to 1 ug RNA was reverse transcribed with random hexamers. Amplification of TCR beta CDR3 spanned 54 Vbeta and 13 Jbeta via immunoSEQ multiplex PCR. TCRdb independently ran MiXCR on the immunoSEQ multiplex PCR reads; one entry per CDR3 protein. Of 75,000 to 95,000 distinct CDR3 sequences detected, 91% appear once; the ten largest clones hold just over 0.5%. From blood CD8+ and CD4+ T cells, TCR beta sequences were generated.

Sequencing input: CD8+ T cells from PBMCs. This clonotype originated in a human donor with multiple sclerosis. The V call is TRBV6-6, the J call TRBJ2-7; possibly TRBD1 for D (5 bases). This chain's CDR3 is CASSYATASYEQYF. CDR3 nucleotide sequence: TGTGCCAGCAGTTACGCGACAGCTTCCTACGAGCAGTACTTC.